Below, 18 T cell receptor beta chains from the same sample are listed, as sequenced in a study of cytomegalovirus exposure and HLA in healthy donors. PCR amplification relied on 60 Vbeta primers (plus 13 Jbeta primers). Data came from immunoSEQ multiplex PCR; TCRdb stores just in-frame clones and leaves some out. The sample shows about 110,000 clones, more than 60% of them seen only once. The sequencing input was PBMCs. These receptors all stem from a woman in her forties in good health and CMV-seropositive.

The rearrangement uses TRBV28 and TRBJ1-3; 8 bases line up with TRBD1. CDR1 and CDR2 (germline): MDHEN, SYDVKM. This CDR3 has 17 residues. V gave up 3 bases and J gave up 8 bases; unmatched junction bases: 15. The CDR3 DNA reads TGTGCCAGCAGTTTTGTTCCCCTGAGACAGGGGATAGACACCATATATTTT. The encoded protein is CASSFVPLRQGIDTIYF.

The rearrangement uses TRBV28 and TRBJ1-1; D unclear. This CDR3 contains 13 residues. Trimming left V 3 bases short and J 5 bases short, with 10 bases between. From germline, CDR1 is MDHEN and CDR2 SYDVKM. In nucleotides, the CDR3 is TGTGCCAGCAGTTTCCCCTATACTACTGAAGCTTTCTTT. Amino acid sequence: CASSFPYTTEAFF. The whole variable domain, filled in from reference TRBV28 and TRBJ1-1, reads DVKVTQSSRYLVKRTGEKVFLECVQDMDHENMFWYRQDPGLGLRLIYFSYDVKMKEKGDIPEGYSVSREKKERFSLILESASTNQTSMYLCASSFPYTTEAFFGQGTRLTVV.

This clone has just a few counts. This chain links TRBV5-1 with TRBJ2-2, with D possibly matching TRBD2 (5 bases). V lost 4 bases, J lost 6 bases, and 19 bases lay in between. Germline CDR1 SGHRS, CDR2 YFSETQ. This CDR3 has 16 residues. CDR3: CASSVITSTHAGELFF. As DNA, the CDR3 is TGCGCCAGCAGCGTGATAACTAGTACCCACGCCGGGGAGCTGTTTTTT.

This sequence joins TRBV6-5 and TRBJ1-5; no reliable D call. Trimming took off 6 bases at V and 0 bases at J, with 9 bases between the two ends. Per germline, CDR1 MNHEY and CDR2 SVGAGI. The CDR3 is 14 residues long. The CDR3 reads CASSRDFSNQPQHF. The CDR3 nucleotides are TGTGCCAGCAGCCGCGACTTTAGCAATCAGCCCCAGCATTTT.

The rearrangement joins TRBV7-2 to TRBJ1-2; TRBD1 matches at 9 bases. Trimming took 2 bases from V and 6 from J; bases not matched to a gene: 19. The V gene's germline CDR1 is SGHTA and CDR2 FQGNSA. This CDR3 contains 19 residues. The CDR3 reads CASSLYKFLRRDRDNGYTF. The CDR3 nucleotides are TGTGCCAGCAGCTTATACAAATTCTTGAGGCGGGACAGGGATAATGGCTACACCTTC.

This clone has a single count. This chain uses TRBV6-6 with TRBJ1-2, with 9 nucleotides matching TRBD1. The CDR3 sequence is 14 residues long. Germline CDR1 MNHNY, CDR2 SVGAGI (reference sequence). The trim removed 7 bases at V and 12 bases at J, leaving 15 bases unmatched. CDR3 bases: TGTGCCAGCAAACCCCGGGACAGGGACCGTGAGCACACCTTC. Translating gives CASKPRDRDREHTF.

This clone appeared many times. The gene calls are TRBV11-2 and TRBJ2-7; 9 nucleotides align to TRBD2. The CDR3 is made up of 15 amino acids. The junction had 9 bases not matched to a gene; V was cut back by 5 bases and J by 4 bases. Germline lookup yields CDR1 SGHAT and CDR2 FQNNGV. CDR3 loop: CASSTYSGRRYEQYF. CDR3 DNA: TGTGCCAGCAGCACCTATAGCGGGAGACGGTACGAGCAGTACTTC.

The CDR3 coding sequence is TGTGCCAGCAGCTTAGAAAGATTCAGCGGGACCTACAATGAGCAGTTCTTC. Its protein product is CASSLERFSGTYNEQFF. The V gene is TRBV7-8, the J gene TRBJ2-1, with 7 bases aligning to TRBD2. CDR1 is SGHVS and CDR2 is FQNEAQ in the germline V gene. This CDR3 contains 17 residues. V was pared by 1 base and J by 2 bases, with 8 bases of the junction left unmatched.

This clone has more than one count but fewer than ten. This chain connects TRBV4-3 to TRBJ2-3, with 15 bases matching TRBD2. The CDR3 has 18 residues. The junction had 4 bases not matched to a gene; V was cut back by 2 bases and J by 1 base. Looked up from germline, CDR1 is LGHNA and CDR2 is YSLEER. This CDR3 is CASSQRGLAGGGTDTQYF. In DNA form, the CDR3 reads TGCGCCAGCAGCCAACGGGGACTAGCGGGGGGAGGCACAGATACGCAGTATTTT.

The V gene is TRBV28, the J gene TRBJ1-4, with unresolved D. This CDR3 is 15 amino acids long. Germline lookup yields CDR1 MDHEN and CDR2 SYDVKM. The V end lost 5 bases, the J end lost 8 bases, and 18 bases lay between the germline ends. CDR3 residues: CASSPPPALGEKLFF. The CDR3 region has the DNA TGTGCCAGCAGTCCCCCCCCGGCACTCGGGGAAAAACTGTTTTTT.

The V call is TRBV28, the J call TRBJ1-5, with unresolved D. CDR3 length equals 13 residues. The germline V gene encodes CDR1 MDHEN and CDR2 SYDVKM. Trimming shortened V by 5 bases and J by 4 bases, and 9 bases separated the two germline ends. The CDR3 region is CASSVTGNQPQHF. The CDR3 DNA reads as TGTGCCAGCAGTGTTACGGGGAATCAGCCCCAGCATTTT. The full variable domain, with the rest looked up from reference TRBV28 and TRBJ1-5, is DVKVTQSSRYLVKRTGEKVFLECVQDMDHENMFWYRQDPGLGLRLIYFSYDVKMKEKGDIPEGYSVSREKKERFSLILESASTNQTSMYLCASSVTGNQPQHFGDGTRLSIL.

The table lists this clone with a count of one. The V and J genes are TRBV6-1 and TRBJ2-1; D is unresolved. The V end lost 7 bases, the J end lost 2 bases, and 6 bases lay between the germline ends. The germline gives CDR1 MNHNS, CDR2 SASEGT. The CDR3 covers 12 residues. CDR3 bases: TGTGCCAGCACTCTTACCTACAATGAGCAGTTCTTC. Translating it yields CASTLTYNEQFF.

J is TRBJ1-2 and V is TRBV6-5; D not certain. Germline V gene lookup returns CDR1 MNHEY and CDR2 SVGAGI. V was trimmed by 2 bases and J by 2 bases, leaving 6 bases between them. The CDR3 covers 13 residues. The CDR3 nucleotides are TGTGCCAGCAGTTACGGCACAAACTATGGCTACACCTTC. As protein: CASSYGTNYGYTF.

This clone has a handful of counts. V and J are TRBV9 and TRBJ2-5; 10 bases fit TRBD2. V dropped 2 bases and J dropped 4; count of bases not matched to a gene: 5. There are 15 residues in the CDR3. Germline-derived CDR1 and CDR2 are SGDLS and YYNGEE. The CDR3 here is CASSVGGLARETQYF. The CDR3 DNA is TGTGCCAGCAGCGTCGGGGGACTAGCGCGAGAGACCCAGTACTTC.

The chain joins TRBV11-2 to TRBJ1-5; D not certain. The CDR3 runs 14 residues. V was clipped by 6 bases and J by 6 bases, with 15 bases between them. The germline CDR1 and CDR2 sequences are SGHAT and FQNNGV. This chain's CDR3 is CASSPRRAGQPQHF. The DNA of the CDR3 is TGTGCCAGCAGTCCTCGGCGGGCAGGTCAGCCCCAGCATTTT.

The sample holds one count of this clone. The J gene is TRBJ2-7, the V gene TRBV28; D is ambiguous. From germline, CDR1 is MDHEN and CDR2 SYDVKM. The CDR3 spans 13 residues. The V gene lost 5 bases and the J gene lost 0 bases, with 8 bases spanning the gap. The CDR3 region is CASSPPSSYEQYF. In nucleotides, the CDR3 is TGTGCCAGCAGTCCCCCCAGCTCCTACGAGCAGTACTTC.

V is TRBV28 and J is TRBJ2-7; 8 bases are a match to TRBD2. The CDR3 spans 14 residues. With V trimmed by 5 bases and J by 2 bases, 5 bases remained unmatched. The germline V gene has CDR1 MDHEN and CDR2 SYDVKM. The DNA of the CDR3 is TGTGCCAGCAGTACTAGCGGCAGTACCTACGAGCAGTACTTC. Protein sequence: CASSTSGSTYEQYF.

This rearrangement joins TRBV19 to TRBJ1-1; 8 positions agree with TRBD1. The CDR3 covers 17 residues. CDR1 and CDR2 from the germline V gene are LNHDA and SQIVND (reference sequence). J lost 0 bases, V lost 8 bases, and 14 bases had no gene match. The CDR3 is CASYRGGPLPLNTEAFF. The CDR3, as DNA: TGTGCCAGTTACAGGGGGGGGCCGCTGCCCTTGAACACTGAAGCTTTCTTT.